The TCR beta chain described here comes from a study of T cells in Graves' hyperthyroidism and ophthalmopathy. Broader study findings: Most thyroid clonotypes expanded above 0.001 appeared in blood too.

TCR beta CDR3 region amplification was performed from RNA transcripts. The HTBI primer set served for first-round RT-PCR of the TCR CDR3. TCRdb redid the calling of the multiplex PCR reads with MiXCR, one entry per CDR3 protein. This sample has around 340,000 distinct CDR3 sequences, with roughly 20% found just once. The J segment lost 2 bases and the V segment lost 5 bases, leaving 7 bases of the junction unmatched. CDR1 is LGHNA, CDR2 YNFKEQ, per germline. This CDR3 region has 15 residues. Concerning this clonotype itself: Its specificity is not known.

The clonotype originates from a woman between 45 and 60 years old with Graves' hyperthyroidism. The sample was blood. The V call is TRBV4-2, the J call TRBJ1-1, with 8 bases that match TRBD1. The DNA of the CDR3 is TGTGCCAGCAGCGTTCCGGGACAGGCAAACACTGAAGCTTTCTTT. Protein product: CASSVPGQANTEAFF.